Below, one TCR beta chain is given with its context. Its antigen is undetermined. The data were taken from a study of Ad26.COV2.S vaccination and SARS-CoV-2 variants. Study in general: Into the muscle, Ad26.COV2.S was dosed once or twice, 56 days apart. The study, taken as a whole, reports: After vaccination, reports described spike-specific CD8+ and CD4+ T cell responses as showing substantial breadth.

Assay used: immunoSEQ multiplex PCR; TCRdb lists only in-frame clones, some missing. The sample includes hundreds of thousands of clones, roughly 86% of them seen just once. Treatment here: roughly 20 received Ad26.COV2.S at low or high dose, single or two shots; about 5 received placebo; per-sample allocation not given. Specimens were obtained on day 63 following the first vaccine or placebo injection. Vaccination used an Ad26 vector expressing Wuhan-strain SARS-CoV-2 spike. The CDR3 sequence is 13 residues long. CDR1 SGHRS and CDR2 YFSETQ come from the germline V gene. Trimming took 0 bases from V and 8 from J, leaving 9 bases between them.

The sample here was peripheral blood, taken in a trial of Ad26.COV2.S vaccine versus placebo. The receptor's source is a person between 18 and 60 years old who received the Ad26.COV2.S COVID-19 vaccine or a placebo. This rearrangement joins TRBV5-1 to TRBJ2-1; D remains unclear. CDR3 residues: CASSLAMAYEQFF. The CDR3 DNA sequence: TGCGCCAGCAGCTTGGCCATGGCTTATGAGCAGTTCTTC.